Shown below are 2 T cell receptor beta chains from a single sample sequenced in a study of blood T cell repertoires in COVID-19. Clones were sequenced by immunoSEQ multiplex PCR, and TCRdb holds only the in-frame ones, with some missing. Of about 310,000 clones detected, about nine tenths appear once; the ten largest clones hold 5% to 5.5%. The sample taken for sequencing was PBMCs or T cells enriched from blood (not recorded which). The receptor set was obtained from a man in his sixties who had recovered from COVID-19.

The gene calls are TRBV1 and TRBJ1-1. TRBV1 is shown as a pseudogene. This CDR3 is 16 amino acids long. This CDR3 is CTSSQGDQRSGTEAFF. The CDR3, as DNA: TGCACCAGCAGCCAAGGTGACCAACGCAGCGGCACTGAAGCTTTCTTT.

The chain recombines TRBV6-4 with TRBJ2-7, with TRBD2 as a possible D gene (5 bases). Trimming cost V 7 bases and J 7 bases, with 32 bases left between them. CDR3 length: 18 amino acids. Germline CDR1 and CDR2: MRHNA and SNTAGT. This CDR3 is CASTSPKNPSEDRGEQYF. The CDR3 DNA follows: TGTGCCAGCACATCGCCCAAAAACCCCTCTGAGGATCGGGGAGAGCAGTACTTC.